This T cell receptor (beta chain) was obtained from a study of T cell responses to AZD1222 COVID-19 vaccine. The CDR3 loop spans 13 amino acids. Germline V gene sequence: CDR1 GTSNPN, CDR2 SVGIG (reference sequence). The V and J ends lost 2 bases and 8 bases respectively, with 10 bases between them. Assay: immunoSEQ multiplex PCR; the TCRdb copy retains only in-frame clones and omits some. The sample shows 130,000 to 150,000 clones, 75% to 95% of them seen only once. The source of this sequence is an adult in good health. The gene calls are TRBV30 and TRBJ1-6; D remains unclear. The sequenced sample was peripheral blood, obtained on day 0 of MenACWY control vaccination. The CDR3 is CAWSQASYSPLHF. The CDR3 DNA sequence: TGTGCCTGGAGTCAGGCGTCCTATTCACCCCTCCACTTT.